One sample yielded the 16 T cell receptor beta chains listed below, sequenced in a study of molecular identifiers for immune sequencing clone quantification. TCRdb independently ran MiXCR on the PCR reads; one entry per CDR3 protein. This table has some 580,000 distinct CDR3 sequences, around 25% appearing once. The specimen sequenced was naive CD8+ T cells from blood, with Jurkat cell RNA spiked in. As to subset: FACS-sorted CD8+CD4-CCR7+CD45RA+ naive T cells. These receptors came from a human donor in good health. Some libraries in this study had Jurkat cell RNA spiked in.

This clonotype was recorded once. This chain joins TRBV30 and TRBJ2-7; maybe TRBD1 (5 bases). Trimming cost V 2 bases and J 6 bases, with 23 bases left between them. The CDR3 covers 16 residues. CDR1 is GTSNPN, CDR2 SVGIG, per germline (reference sequence). The CDR3 region has the DNA TGTGCCTGGAGTCACCGCAGGGCCTATACCATTACCGAGCAGTACTTC. Protein: CAWSHRRAYTITEQYF.

The genes are TRBV7-9 and TRBJ1-3; 12 bases are shared with TRBD1. The CDR3 length is 18 residues. V gave up 6 bases and J gave up 2 bases; unmatched junction bases: 11. Germline assignment: CDR1 SEHNR and CDR2 FQNEAQ (reference sequence). CDR3 residues: CASSYTEGQGAAGNTIYF. CDR3 bases: TGTGCCAGCAGTTACACCGAGGGACAGGGGGCAGCTGGAAACACCATATATTTT.

This clonotype was detected only a few times. The chain carries TRBV6-1 and TRBJ1-5; D is uncertain. CDR1 MNHNS and CDR2 SASEGT come from the germline V gene. The CDR3 totals 15 residues. Deletions cut 2 bases from V and 0 bases from J, with 8 bases between. CDR3 sequence: CASSEFDYSNQPQHF. The CDR3 nucleotides read TGTGCCAGCAGTGAATTTGACTATAGCAATCAGCCCCAGCATTTT.

The chain combines TRBV27 with TRBJ1-5, with 10 positions matching TRBD1. The CDR3 extends over 16 amino acids. V dropped 1 base and J dropped 5; count of bases not matched to a gene: 5. CDR1 MNHEY and CDR2 SMNVEV come from the germline V gene (reference sequence). CDR3 nucleotide sequence: TGTGCCAGCAGTTTATGGGGACAGGGGTCCGATCAGCCCCAGCATTTT. Protein sequence: CASSLWGQGSDQPQHF.

Concerning this clonotype itself: It may be a read error: a sequence one base away is much more abundant. CDR3 residues: CASRRGTGSSYEQYF. The DNA for the CDR3 is TGCGCCAGCAGACGGGGGACAGGCAGCTCCTACGAGCAGTACTTC. V usage is TRBV5-1 and J usage is TRBJ2-7; 8 bases match TRBD1. Germline CDR1 SGHRS, CDR2 YFSETQ. This CDR3 region has 15 residues. Losses at the gene ends were 5 bases for V and 0 bases for J; bases not matched to a gene: 7.

This clonotype has more than one count but fewer than ten. This may arise from a read error, as a much more abundant clone is one base away. J is TRBJ2-2 and V is TRBV14; D is unresolved. The CDR3 loop spans 14 amino acids. Per germline, CDR1 SGHDN and CDR2 FVKESK. The DNA for the CDR3 is TGTGCCAGCAGCCACGGACCGAACGCCGGGGAGCTGTTTTTT. It encodes CASSHGPNAGELFF.

This clonotype was observed a handful of times. V gene TRBV4-1 combines with J gene TRBJ2-3; TRBD2 matches at 8 bases. V gave up 0 bases and J gave up 6 bases; unmatched junction bases: 8. The germline gives CDR1 MGHRA, CDR2 YSYEKL. The CDR3 loop spans 16 amino acids. In nucleotides, the CDR3 is TGCGCCAGCAGCCAAGAGACGGGGGGGGTGGGGGATACGCAGTATTTT. Translation: CASSQETGGVGDTQYF.

A note on this clonotype: Since a much larger clone is just one base distant, this may be a read error. This sequence joins TRBV6-5 and TRBJ2-2; 8 bases agree with TRBD2. The CDR3 length is 15 residues. Germline CDR1 reads MNHEY; CDR2 reads SVGAGI. The CDR3 coding sequence is TGTGCCAGCAGTTACTCGACGGGGGGGCCCGGGAAGCTGTTTTTT. Protein product: CASSYSTGGPGKLFF.

There are many counts of this clonotype. V gene TRBV7-9 combines with J gene TRBJ2-5; 7 bases match TRBD2. Germline values: CDR1 SEHNR, CDR2 FQNEAQ (reference sequence). The V gene end was trimmed by 3 bases and the J gene end by 5 bases; junction bases not matched to a gene: 12. This CDR3 is 16 amino acids long. The CDR3 DNA sequence: TGTGCCAGCAGCTTTACGTGGGAGGGGACTTTGGAGACCCAGTACTTC. Translated, it gives CASSFTWEGTLETQYF.

Ten or more counts support this clonotype. The chain joins TRBV7-9 to TRBJ2-2; D not certain. Germline V gives CDR1 SEHNR, CDR2 FQNEAQ (reference sequence). The CDR3 contains 16 residues. V was cut by 3 bases and J by 2 bases, with 13 bases left in between. The CDR3 coding sequence is TGTGCCAGCAGCTTTACCCGTAAAGGCAACACCGGGGAGCTGTTTTTT. It yields the protein CASSFTRKGNTGELFF.

This clonotype was detected ten times or more. This chain uses TRBV30 with TRBJ2-1; D is ambiguous. From germline, CDR1 is GTSNPN and CDR2 SVGIG (reference sequence). Between the trimmed V and J ends, which lost 0 bases and 5 bases, there was a span of 8 bases. The CDR3 extends over 13 amino acids. The CDR3, as DNA: TGTGCCTGGAGTGTAATGACCAACAATGAGCAGTTCTTC. It yields the protein CAWSVMTNNEQFF.

This clonotype came up once. One base away lies a much larger clone, so this may be a sequencing read error. The chain joins TRBV12-3 or TRBV12-4 to TRBJ1-1; 8 positions match TRBD1. Trimming removed 6 bases from V and 4 bases from J; junction bases left unmatched: 10. The CDR3 has 15 amino acids. CDR3 in amino acids: CASRRPGQVITEAFF. In nucleotides, the CDR3 is TGTGCCAGCAGACGCCCGGGACAGGTGATCACTGAAGCTTTCTTT.

This rearrangement joins TRBV4-3 to TRBJ2-1, with D possibly TRBD2 on 5 matching bases. The CDR3 extends over 16 amino acids. V lost 0 bases, J lost 4 bases, and 13 bases lay in between. Germline V gives CDR1 LGHNA, CDR2 YSLEER. CDR3 sequence: CASSQELMTTYNEQFF. The CDR3 DNA reads as TGCGCCAGCAGCCAAGAATTGATGACTACGTACAATGAGCAGTTCTTC.

There are many counts of this clonotype. The chain is built from TRBV7-6 and TRBJ2-7, with D perhaps matching TRBD1 (6 bases). This CDR3 has 14 residues. Trimming removed 5 bases from V and 6 bases from J, with 17 bases in between. Germline-derived CDR1 and CDR2 are SGHVS and FNYEAQ. CDR3 in DNA: TGTGCCAGCAGCGTTTACCTAACAGGGCCCGAGCAGTACTTC. Amino acids: CASSVYLTGPEQYF.

This clonotype has just a few counts. The V call is TRBV7-7, the J call TRBJ2-7; 10 bases match TRBD2. Germline V lookup: CDR1 SSHAT, CDR2 FNYEAQ (reference sequence). V lost 6 bases, J lost 5 bases, and 4 bases stayed unmatched. This CDR3 has 13 residues. The CDR3 reads CASSPSGGHEQYF. CDR3 in DNA: TGTGCCAGCAGTCCTAGCGGGGGTCACGAGCAGTACTTC.

The CDR3 is CASSGITTGELFF. DNA of the CDR3: TGTGCCAGCAGCGGAATAACCACCGGGGAGCTGTTTTTT. V is TRBV9 and J is TRBJ2-2; D gene unclear. Trimming shortened V by 3 bases and J by 4 bases, and 7 bases separated the two germline ends. This CDR3 has 13 amino acids. Per germline, CDR1 SGDLS and CDR2 YYNGEE.